This record looks at one T cell receptor (beta chain) sequence and its context. The sample is drawn from a study of cytotoxic CD8 clonotypes in ibrutinib-treated CLL. The germline V and J ends were trimmed by 3 bases and 0 bases, with 6 bases remaining between them. Germline V gene data show CDR1 as MDHEN and CDR2 as SYDVKM. CDR3 size: 14 residues. Sequencing used immunoSEQ multiplex PCR; TCRdb keeps in-frame clones, though not all of them. The top ten clones hold 5.5% to 8% of a sample with a few hundred thousand clones, about 80% of them seen once. This chain connects TRBV28 to TRBJ1-3; tentatively, D is TRBD1 (5 bases). The sequenced sample was PBMCs, obtained before ibrutinib treatment. This receptor was taken from a human donor with chronic lymphocytic leukemia. CDR3 bases: TGTGCCAGCAGTTTCGGGGGCTCTGGAAACACCATATATTTT. This codes for CASSFGGSGNTIYF.